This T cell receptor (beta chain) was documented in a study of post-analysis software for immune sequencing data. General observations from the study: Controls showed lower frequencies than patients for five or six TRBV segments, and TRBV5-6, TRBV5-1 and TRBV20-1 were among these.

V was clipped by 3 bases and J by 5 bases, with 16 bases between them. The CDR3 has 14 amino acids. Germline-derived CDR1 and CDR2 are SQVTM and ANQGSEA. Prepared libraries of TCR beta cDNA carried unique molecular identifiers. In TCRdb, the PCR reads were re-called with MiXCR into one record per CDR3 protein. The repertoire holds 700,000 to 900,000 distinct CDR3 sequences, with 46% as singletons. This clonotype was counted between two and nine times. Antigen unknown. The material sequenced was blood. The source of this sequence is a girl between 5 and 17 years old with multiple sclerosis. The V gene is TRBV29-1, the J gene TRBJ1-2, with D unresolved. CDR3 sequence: CSVDPHTEDYGYTF. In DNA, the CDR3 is TGCAGCGTTGACCCCCACACCGAGGATTATGGCTACACCTTC.